This T cell receptor (beta chain) was sequenced for a study of CD8+ T cells in alopecia areata. Sequencing used cDNA as its template, made by extracting RNA and reverse transcribing it. Measured with immunoSEQ multiplex PCR; TCRdb has only the in-frame clones, and not every one. The sample lists some 170,000 clones; roughly 60% were seen once. The study's findings and limits: Lesional scalp exceeded normal scalp in clonality, especially in alopecia totalis/universalis.

In the case of this clone: What it binds is not known.

CDR3 length: 16 amino acids. The V end lost 7 bases, the J end lost 9 bases, and 26 bases lay between the germline ends. Germline V gene sequence: CDR1 SGHDT, CDR2 YYEEEE. This rearrangement joins TRBV5-6 to TRBJ2-1; D may be TRBD1 or TRBD2 (6 bases each). The source material was CD4+ T cells sorted from blood, sampled at week 0. The source is a human donor with alopecia areata. This CDR3 reads CASSRSLAQGLGEQFF. The DNA for the CDR3 is TGTGCCAGCTCCCGGTCACTAGCCCAGGGGTTGGGTGAGCAGTTCTTC.